Reported below is one TCR beta chain. Its target is not known. This specimen comes from a study of cytomegalovirus exposure and HLA in healthy donors. The study's findings and limits: The authors reported that TCR beta sequences could predict HLA-A and HLA-B alleles. These predictions were accurate for most subjects in the first cohort. Cytomegalovirus association was assigned to more than 150 TCR beta chains.

The PCR contained 60 Vbeta and 13 Jbeta primers. Repertoires were generated with immunoSEQ multiplex PCR, while TCRdb's copy carries only in-frame clones and drops some. Of 250,000 to 350,000 clones in the sample, roughly 85% were seen once. This clonotype originated in a man aged 40-49 years in good health and CMV-seropositive. The material sequenced was PBMCs.

CDR3 amino acids: CASSTGTSSYEQYF. DNA of the CDR3: TGTGCCAGTAGCACCGGGACTAGCAGCTACGAGCAGTACTTC. V usage is TRBV19 and J usage is TRBJ2-7; TRBD2 matches at 9 bases. V was pared by 6 bases and J by 3 bases, with 6 bases of the junction left unmatched. The CDR3 totals 14 residues. Germline-derived CDR1 and CDR2 are LNHDA and SQIVND (reference sequence).